This is a list of T cell receptor beta chains from one sample in a study of blood T cell repertoires in COVID-19. The repertoire was sequenced with immunoSEQ multiplex PCR; TCRdb's copy has only in-frame clones and lacks some. Of some 240,000 clones listed, roughly 80% were seen once; the top ten hold about 3.5%. Sequencing was done on a sample of PBMCs or T cells enriched from blood (not recorded which). All receptors derive from a man aged 50-60 years who had recovered from COVID-19. The CDR3 runs from the conserved cysteine through the conserved F or W. Fields, in order: D gene, clone size, V gene, J gene, CDR3 DNA, CDR3 protein. A D gene is named only where the DNA matches it firmly. For some rows the clone size is stated as once, few or many, or as a class when expanded; others skip it.

d_gene: .
abundance: .
v_gene: TRBV7-2
j_gene: TRBJ2-3
CDR3nt: TGTGCCAGCAGCAGACTAGTCCCAGATACGCAGTATTTT
CDR3aa: CASSRLVPDTQYF

d_gene: TRBD1
abundance: .
v_gene: TRBV29-1
j_gene: TRBJ2-7
CDR3nt: TGCAGCGCGACAGGGGGCGGCGAGCAGTACTTC
CDR3aa: CSATGGGEQYF

d_gene: TRBD1
abundance: .
v_gene: TRBV11-2
j_gene: TRBJ2-7
CDR3nt: TGTGCCAGCAGCTACGGACAGGATTCCTACGAGCAGTACTTC
CDR3aa: CASSYGQDSYEQYF

d_gene: TRBD1
abundance: .
v_gene: TRBV25-1
j_gene: TRBJ2-7
CDR3nt: TGTGCCAGCAGCAACAGGGGCTTAGGCTCCTACGAGCAGTACTTC
CDR3aa: CASSNRGLGSYEQYF

d_gene: .
abundance: once
v_gene: TRBV7-3
j_gene: TRBJ2-2
CDR3nt: TGTGCCAGCAGCGACGGACTAAACACCGGGGAGCTGTTTTTT
CDR3aa: CASSDGLNTGELFF

d_gene: TRBD2
abundance: once
v_gene: TRBV14
j_gene: TRBJ2-1
CDR3nt: TGTGCCAGCAGCCAGATGGGATGGACTAGCGGTTACAATGAGCAGTTCTTC
CDR3aa: CASSQMGWTSGYNEQFF

d_gene: TRBD1
abundance: .
v_gene: TRBV29-1
j_gene: TRBJ2-6
CDR3nt: TGCAGCGTTGGGGGACAGGGGTACTCTGGGGCCAACGTCCTGACTTTC
CDR3aa: CSVGGQGYSGANVLTF

d_gene: .
abundance: .
v_gene: TRBV5-5
j_gene: TRBJ1-5
CDR3nt: TGTGCCAGCAGCTTGGTGGGAGAAGGTCAGCCCCAGCATTTT
CDR3aa: CASSLVGEGQPQHF

d_gene: .
abundance: .
v_gene: TRBV11-2
j_gene: TRBJ2-2
CDR3nt: TGTGCCAGCAGCTTGTTGGTGAGAAACACCGGGGAGCTGTTTTTT
CDR3aa: CASSLLVRNTGELFF

d_gene: TRBD2
abundance: .
v_gene: TRBV5-6
j_gene: TRBJ2-7
CDR3nt: TGTGCCAGCAGCACAGGACTAGCTGGCGAGCAGTACTTC
CDR3aa: CASSTGLAGEQYF

d_gene: .
abundance: .
v_gene: TRBV27
j_gene: TRBJ2-7
CDR3nt: TGTGCCAGCAGTTTATTGAGCTCCTACGAGCAGTACTTC
CDR3aa: CASSLLSSYEQYF

d_gene: .
abundance: once
v_gene: TRBV19
j_gene: TRBJ1-2
CDR3nt: TGTGCCAGTAGCATCGACATCATCTATGGCTACACCTTC
CDR3aa: CASSIDIIYGYTF

d_gene: .
abundance: .
v_gene: TRBV4-1
j_gene: TRBJ2-3
CDR3nt: TGCGCCAGCAGCCAAGTGGAACGGGTTCTCACAGATACGCAGTATTTT
CDR3aa: CASSQVERVLTDTQYF

d_gene: .
abundance: .
v_gene: TRBV2
j_gene: TRBJ1-6
CDR3nt: TGTGCCAGCAGGCCTAGGCCGAATTCACCCCTCCACTTT
CDR3aa: CASRPRPNSPLHF

d_gene: .
abundance: .
v_gene: TRBV28
j_gene: TRBJ1-2
CDR3nt: TGTGCCAGCAGTGCCACCGAGGTTGGCTATGGCTACACCTTC
CDR3aa: CASSATEVGYGYTF

d_gene: TRBD1
abundance: .
v_gene: TRBV27
j_gene: TRBJ1-2
CDR3nt: TGTGCCAGCAGTTTCTTAGGGGGCGCTTCTGGCTACACCTTC
CDR3aa: CASSFLGGASGYTF

d_gene: .
abundance: once
v_gene: TRBV4-1
j_gene: TRBJ2-7
CDR3nt: TGCGCCAGCAGCCAACACGGGCCTCGCGGGGAGCAGTACTTC
CDR3aa: CASSQHGPRGEQYF

d_gene: .
abundance: .
v_gene: TRBV4-2
j_gene: TRBJ2-7
CDR3nt: TGTGCCAGCAGCCAAGATATAGGGGAAACTGGGTTCACCTACGAGCAGTACTTC
CDR3aa: CASSQDIGETGFTYEQYF

d_gene: .
abundance: .
v_gene: TRBV19
j_gene: TRBJ1-1
CDR3nt: TGTGCCAGTAGGAGGACGGAGGGCTCTGAAGCTTTCTTT
CDR3aa: CASRRTEGSEAFF

d_gene: TRBD2
abundance: .
v_gene: TRBV28
j_gene: TRBJ2-1
CDR3nt: TGTGCCAGCAGTCCCCGGACTAGCGTACAGTTCTTC
CDR3aa: CASSPRTSVQFF